Below are 4 T cell receptor beta chains sequenced from a single sample in a study of T cells in Graves' hyperthyroidism and ophthalmopathy. Researchers amplified the TCR beta CDR3 regions from RNA transcripts. HTBI primers were used for first-round RT-PCR of the TCR CDR3. From the multiplex PCR reads, TCRdb called clonotypes with MiXCR, one entry per CDR3 protein. This repertoire shows over 400,000 distinct CDR3 sequences, roughly 22% found once; its top ten account for 45% to 50%. The specimen was blood. These receptors were obtained from a woman in her 70s with Graves' ophthalmopathy.

This clonotype was counted many times. This chain links TRBV2 with TRBJ2-7; the match to TRBD2 covers 9 bases. CDR3 length: 13 amino acids. CDR1 is SNHLY, CDR2 FYNNEI, per germline. V shed 6 bases and J 5 bases; nucleotides not matched to a gene: 5. CDR3 in amino acids: CASRGLATDEQYF. The DNA of the CDR3 is TGTGCCAGCAGAGGACTAGCGACCGACGAGCAGTACTTC.

The gene calls are TRBV4-1 and TRBJ1-3; D gene ambiguous. From germline, CDR1 is MGHRA and CDR2 YSYEKL. CDR3 length: 16 amino acids. V was pared by 0 bases and J by 0 bases, with 9 bases between. CDR3 nucleotides: TGCGCCAGCAGCCAAGATAGAACTAGCTCTGGAAACACCATATATTTT. Encoded protein: CASSQDRTSSGNTIYF.

This sequence joins TRBV2 and TRBJ1-4; TRBD1 might be the D (5 bases). Per germline, CDR1 SNHLY and CDR2 FYNNEI. Trimming shortened V by 7 bases and J by 5 bases, and 14 bases separated the two germline ends. This CDR3 region has 14 residues. The CDR3 DNA reads TGTGCCAGCACTCGGGACCTCACCAATGAAAAACTGTTTTTT. Its protein product is CASTRDLTNEKLFF.

This clonotype turned up a few times. This chain connects TRBV4-3 to TRBJ2-3; D is perhaps TRBD2 (6 bases). The V end lost 0 bases, the J end lost 1 base, and 11 bases lay between the germline ends. CDR1 LGHNA and CDR2 YSLEER come from the germline V gene. CDR3 size: 16 residues. CDR3: CASSQDEGGGTDTQYF. CDR3 DNA: TGCGCCAGCAGCCAAGATGAGGGAGGCGGCACAGATACGCAGTATTTT.